This TCR beta chain is from a study of blood T cells in healthy people across ages. Broader study findings: Per million T cells, TCR beta diversity dropped roughly linearly as age increased.

As for this clonotype: Its antigen is still unknown.

The authors ran a second PCR of about 6 to 12 cycles using a sample-barcoded 5' primer and a J-beta primer mix. TCRdb reprocessed the 5' RACE reads with MiXCR, giving one entry per CDR3 protein. The data hold fewer than 600,000 distinct CDR3 sequences, with about 25% observed a single time. V shed 7 bases, J shed 3 bases, and the junction held 4 bases outside the gene matches. The CDR3 is 13 residues long. This sample also belongs to another study, concerning T cells of mothers and their children. That report notes: Whether pairs are related or unrelated, thymic selection shapes their TCR recombination output in much the same way.

The rearrangement uses TRBV12-3 or TRBV12-4 and TRBJ1-2, with 8 bases identical to TRBD1. The sequencing input was blood. This TCR derives from a boy between 2 and 10 years old in good health. CDR3 sequence reads: CASTSGQDYGYTF. The DNA for the CDR3 is TGTGCCAGCACGTCGGGACAGGACTATGGCTACACCTTC.